The T cell receptor beta chain under discussion was sequenced for a study of cytomegalovirus exposure and HLA in healthy donors. The PCR used 60 Vbeta and 13 Jbeta primers. TCRdb's table, derived via immunoSEQ multiplex PCR, lists solely in-frame clones and lacks some. Counted here are more than 50,000 clones, 77% occurring once; the ten biggest clones make up 2.5%. Germline CDR1 is MNHEY and CDR2 is SMNVEV (reference sequence). The CDR3 length is 15 residues. J lost 4 bases, V lost 8 bases, and 12 bases had no gene match. This clone was seen only a few times. Its antigen is not identified. Broader study findings: A few of the chains that were CMV-associated were confirmed in vitro to be specific for CMV antigens. Reports indicated that the classifier achieved high specificity and sensitivity in diagnosing cytomegalovirus status. V- and J-gene trimming of TCR beta was linked (in a later analysis) to a missense DCLRE1C variant. Across donors, presence/absence analyses took sequencing depth to be roughly uniform.

V and J are TRBV27 and TRBJ2-7; 9 bases match TRBD2. This clonotype was sampled from a female donor in good health and CMV-seronegative. Input material: PBMCs. CDR3 amino acids: CASRASGKLGYEQYF. The DNA for the CDR3 is TGTGCCAGCCGCGCTAGCGGGAAGCTCGGATACGAGCAGTACTTC.